Below, 18 T cell receptor beta chains from the same sample are listed, as sequenced in a study of blood T cell repertoires in COVID-19. TCRdb keeps only in-frame clones here, not all; method: immunoSEQ multiplex PCR. This sample has under 200,000 clones, with around four fifths found just once. The sequenced sample consisted of peripheral blood. Receptors were obtained from a man in his 70s with active or convalescent COVID-19.

There are many counts of this clone. This rearrangement joins TRBV28 to TRBJ1-4; D not certain. The CDR3 spans 11 residues. Germline V gene sequence: CDR1 MDHEN, CDR2 SYDVKM. Trimming took 7 bases from V and 6 from J, leaving 6 bases between them. The CDR3 bases are TGTGCCAGCACTCAGTATGAAAAACTGTTTTTT. Translating it yields CASTQYEKLFF.

This chain uses TRBV6-5 with TRBJ2-1; 10 bases match TRBD1. Looked up from germline, CDR1 is MNHEY and CDR2 is SVGAGI. Trimming at V came to 6 bases and at J to 2 bases, leaving 4 bases not matched to a gene. This CDR3 has 15 residues. CDR3 amino acids: CASRRTGGTYNEQFF. CDR3 nucleotide sequence: TGTGCCAGCAGAAGGACAGGGGGGACCTACAATGAGCAGTTCTTC.

This clone was counted a few times. This chain connects TRBV9 to TRBJ1-2; maybe TRBD1 (6 bases). CDR3 size: 13 residues. The V and J ends lost 0 bases and 5 bases respectively, with 8 bases between them. Germline assignment: CDR1 SGDLS and CDR2 YYNGEE. As DNA, the CDR3 is TGTGCCAGCAGCGTAGGGGACATTTATGGCTACACCTTC. Amino acid sequence: CASSVGDIYGYTF. The entire variable domain, with the rest obtained from reference TRBV9 and TRBJ1-2, is as follows: DSGVTQTPKHLITATGQRVTLRCSPRSGDLSVYWYQQSLDQGLQFLIQYYNGEERAKGNILERFSAQQFPDLHSELNLSSLELGDSALYFCASSVGDIYGYTFGSGTRLTVV.

The rearrangement uses TRBV28 and TRBJ1-4, with 7 bases lining up with TRBD1. Germline values: CDR1 MDHEN, CDR2 SYDVKM. The CDR3 is made up of 15 amino acids. V shed 5 bases, J shed 0 bases, and the junction held 3 bases outside the gene matches. CDR3 bases: TGTGCCAGCAGTAAGGGACAGACAACTAATGAAAAACTGTTTTTT. The encoded protein is CASSKGQTTNEKLFF.

The chain carries TRBV5-1 and TRBJ1-1; 7 bases are a match to TRBD1. The length of the CDR3 is 14 residues. The V gene end was trimmed by 3 bases and the J gene end by 1 base; junction bases not matched to a gene: 3. In germline, CDR1 is SGHRS, CDR2 YFSETQ. CDR3: CASSYGTANTEAFF. The CDR3 DNA is TGCGCCAGCAGCTACGGGACAGCGAACACTGAAGCTTTCTTT.

There are a few counts of this clone. This sequence joins TRBV6-2 or TRBV6-3 and TRBJ2-7; D possibly corresponds to TRBD2 (6 bases). Germline CDR1 reads MNHEY; CDR2 reads SVGEGT. The CDR3 has 16 residues. V lost 0 bases and J lost 0, with 12 bases in between. The CDR3 reads CASSYSNRGNSYEQYF. Here the CDR3 DNA reads TGTGCCAGCAGTTACTCGAACCGGGGGAACTCCTACGAGCAGTACTTC.

The rearrangement joins TRBV7-9 to TRBJ1-1, with 8 nucleotides matching TRBD1. Germline assignment: CDR1 SEHNR and CDR2 FQNEAQ (reference sequence). The CDR3 runs 16 residues. J lost 4 bases, V lost 5 bases, and 12 bases had no gene match. In DNA, the CDR3 is TGTGCCAGCAGCCCCATGAACAGGGGGATTAGCACTGAAGCTTTCTTT. Amino acids: CASSPMNRGISTEAFF.

With regard to this clone: This specimen includes other DNA sequences encoding the same CDR3. DNA of the CDR3: TGCGCCAGCAGCTCCGGCCAGGGTAACTATGGCTACACCTTC. It translates to CASSSGQGNYGYTF. The J gene is TRBJ1-2, the V gene TRBV5-1; TRBD1 is a possible D gene (5 bases). Germline V gene sequence: CDR1 SGHRS, CDR2 YFSETQ. The CDR3 has 14 residues. Trimming took off 3 bases at V and 1 base at J, with 10 bases between the two ends.

V gene TRBV6-5 combines with J gene TRBJ1-1, with D unclear. The ends were cut back, 8 bases at V and 5 bases at J, with 15 bases in the middle. The V gene's germline CDR1 is MNHEY and CDR2 SVGAGI. The CDR3 contains 13 residues. CDR3 residues: CASLQPLRTEAFF. DNA for the CDR3: TGTGCCAGCCTACAACCACTGAGGACTGAAGCTTTCTTT.

The chain links TRBV18 to TRBJ1-2; 10 bases agree with TRBD1. This CDR3 comprises 13 residues. With 6 bases clipped from V and 6 bases from J, the junction kept 4 bases outside the gene matches. CDR1 and CDR2 from the germline V gene are KGHSH and LQKENI. The CDR3 loop is CASSDRGGDGYTF. The CDR3 nucleotides are TGTGCCAGCTCGGACAGGGGGGGAGATGGCTACACCTTC.

This clone has a single count. V usage is TRBV10-1 and J usage is TRBJ1-5; 9 bases align to TRBD1. Germline V gene sequence: CDR1 WNHNN, CDR2 SYGVQD (reference sequence). The CDR3 is made up of 13 amino acids. The V gene end was trimmed by 6 bases and the J gene end by 9 bases; junction bases not matched to a gene: 6. The chain's CDR3 is CASSPGQGGPQHF. CDR3 nucleotide sequence: TGCGCCAGCAGCCCGGGACAGGGAGGGCCCCAGCATTTT.

This rearrangement joins TRBV11-3 to TRBJ2-7; possible D gene TRBD1, 6 bases. The germline V gene encodes CDR1 SGHNT and CDR2 YENEEA. V was shortened by 2 bases and J by 2 bases, with 13 bases between the two germline ends. The length of the CDR3 is 15 residues. In nucleotides, the CDR3 is TGTGCCAGCAGCTTATCCACAGGGCCAACCTACGAGCAGTACTTC. Protein: CASSLSTGPTYEQYF.

This clone has more than one count but fewer than ten. This rearrangement joins TRBV7-2 to TRBJ2-2; D is possibly TRBD1 (5 bases). The CDR3 covers 18 residues. CDR1 is SGHTA and CDR2 is FQGNSA in the germline V gene. The germline V and J ends were trimmed by 1 base and 4 bases, with 19 bases remaining between them. CDR3 loop: CASSLGGGLVGPTGELFF. The CDR3 DNA follows: TGTGCCAGCAGCTTAGGGGGCGGTCTAGTCGGTCCCACCGGGGAGCTGTTTTTT.

About this clone itself: At one boundary the junction diverges from the germline segment, which might be a read error. The CDR3 loop is CASSCGTSGRDTDTQYF. CDR3 in DNA: TGTGCTAGCAGCTGCGGGACTAGCGGGAGGGACACAGATACGCAGTATTTT. The rearrangement links TRBV7-7 to TRBJ2-3, with 16 bases matching TRBD2. This CDR3 region has 17 residues. The germline gives CDR1 SSHAT, CDR2 FNYEAQ (reference sequence).

The rearrangement links TRBV11-2 to TRBJ2-3, with 7 bases matching TRBD2. This CDR3 has 15 residues. Germline loops: CDR1 SGHAT, CDR2 FQNNGV. V shed 3 bases and J 0 bases; nucleotides not matched to a gene: 3. The CDR3 reads CASSFLAASTDTQYF. In DNA form, the CDR3 reads TGTGCCAGCAGCTTTCTAGCGGCTAGCACAGATACGCAGTATTTT.

The V call is TRBV24-1, the J call TRBJ2-3, with 8 bases lining up with TRBD2. The CDR3 has 15 amino acids. From germline, CDR1 is KGHDR and CDR2 SFDVKD. After removal of 3 bases from V and 2 bases from J, the junction contained 3 bases not matched to a gene. This CDR3 is CATSDASGFTDTQYF. The CDR3 DNA reads as TGTGCCACCAGTGATGCTAGCGGGTTCACAGATACGCAGTATTTT.

V usage is TRBV15 and J usage is TRBJ2-5; D not certain. Looked up from germline, CDR1 is LNHNV and CDR2 is YYDKDF (reference sequence). The length of the CDR3 is 12 residues. Trimming stripped 1 base from V and 5 bases from J, with 5 bases between. CDR3 protein: CATSRARETQYF. CDR3 DNA sequence: TGTGCCACCAGCAGAGCACGGGAGACCCAGTACTTC.

This chain links TRBV3-1 (or the pseudogene TRBV3-2) with TRBJ2-7; 8 bases line up with TRBD1. CDR1 and CDR2 (germline): LGHDT, YNNKEL (reference sequence). The CDR3 runs to 15 residues. With 5 bases clipped from V and 6 bases from J, the junction kept 12 bases outside the gene matches. CDR3 nucleotide sequence: TGTGCCAGCAGCGGACCCGGGACAGGACTGGGCGAGCAGTACTTC. This sequence encodes CASSGPGTGLGEQYF.